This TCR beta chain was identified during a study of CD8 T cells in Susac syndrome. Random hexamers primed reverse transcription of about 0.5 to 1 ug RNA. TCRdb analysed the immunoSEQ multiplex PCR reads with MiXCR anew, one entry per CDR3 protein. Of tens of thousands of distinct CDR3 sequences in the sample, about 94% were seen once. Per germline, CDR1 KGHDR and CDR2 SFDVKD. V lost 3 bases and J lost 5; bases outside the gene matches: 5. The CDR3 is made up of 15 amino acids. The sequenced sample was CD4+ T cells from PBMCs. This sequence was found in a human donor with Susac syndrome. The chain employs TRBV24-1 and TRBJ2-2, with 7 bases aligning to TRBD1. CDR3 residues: CATSDRQGMTGELFF. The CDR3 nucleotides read TGTGCCACCAGTGATCGACAGGGCATGACCGGGGAGCTGTTTTTT.